This T cell receptor beta chain was sequenced for a study of OX40 agonist ivuxolimab in advanced cancers. V was pared by 0 bases and J by 4 bases, with 10 bases between. CDR3 size: 14 residues. Looked up from germline, CDR1 is SGHRS and CDR2 is YFSETQ. This table comes from immunoSEQ multiplex PCR, and its TCRdb copy is limited to in-frame clones, with some not included. Here the sample spans tens of thousands of clones, around 84% being singletons. The sequence came from an adult with an advanced solid tumor such as melanoma, head and neck, liver or kidney cancer. This sequence joins TRBV5-1 and TRBJ1-1; D is uncertain. This specimen was CD4+ or CD8+ T cells sorted from blood, taken in a trial of the OX40 agonist ivuxolimab. CDR3 in DNA: TGCGCCAGCAGCTTGGGACCGGCGAGCACTGAAGCTTTCTTT. This sequence encodes CASSLGPASTEAFF.